This TCR beta chain was captured in a study of blood T cells in healthy people across ages (dated by TCRdb to between 2014 and 2017). About the full investigation: In model experiments, template switching captured about one uniquely barcoded TCR beta cDNA molecule for every two T cells. Using deep sequencing normalized with unique cDNA molecular identifiers, the study measured how TCR beta repertoire diversity changes with age. Four age groups were formed from the donors: young (average about 16 years), middle-aged (approximately 40), aged (about 62) and long-lived (less than 85). To avoid experimental bias, donors of different ages were randomly spread across the sequencing lanes. The study analyzed two additional independent replicas of 1 million unique cDNA reads from the same blood draw for two donors, one aged 18 to 30 and one aged 80 or older. Overall study outcomes, separate from this receptor: The percentage of naive T cells measured by flow cytometry correlated strongly with observed TCR beta diversity. As age increased, observed TCR beta diversity per million T cells dropped in a roughly linear way, and a significant reduction was already evident by age 40. Conclusive comparison of naive and antigen-experienced compartments was prevented by the profiling of bulk unsorted PBMCs. Donor CMV infection status was unknown, potentially confounding age-related changes in expanded clonotypes. The long-lived group showed more naive CD4+ T cells, fewer expanded clones and increased TCR diversity than the aged group, suggesting age selection. Estimates of total diversity based on one million sequenced T cells were regarded as lower bounds and as underestimates.

As for this clonotype: No cognate antigen has been identified for it. Its ends do not fully match the called genes, so a read error is possible.

Libraries were prepared through 5' RACE. TCRdb shows the sequencer as Illumina HiSeq 2500. The second PCR ran for about 7 to 11 cycles and used a J-beta primer mix along with a sample-barcoded 5' primer. A template-switch 5' adaptor carrying 12 random nucleotides introduced a unique molecular identifier onto each TCR beta cDNA molecule. Each sample yielded at least 3 million CDR3-containing paired-end reads. All of the RNA was converted into first-strand cDNA using the Mint cDNA synthesis kit, with a TRBC-specific oligonucleotide serving as the primer. Following uracil-DNA glycosylase treatment, a first 18-cycle PCR with universal primers M1SS and BC2_uni_R was performed on all cDNA. On the study's bioinformatics: Each sample was normalized by randomly selecting 1 million high-quality reads, each carrying a distinct molecular identifier. Instead of being binned into consensus sequences, reads that shared molecular identifiers were thrown out. MiTCR, run with a Q25 quality threshold and the strictest error-elimination algorithm, handled CDR3 identification, clonotype clustering and error correction. A nonparametric unseen species model with Euler transformation was used to estimate a lower bound on total TCR beta diversity. TCRdb cleaned the public reads at Q25 with fastp, built clones with MiXCR and kept in-frame beta chains. Identical CDR3 proteins give one entry, which carries the most common genes and DNA. These V and J calls derive from TCRdb rather than the authors' analysis. This sample holds about 1.6 million distinct CDR3 sequences; about 32% were observed only once. Of the sample, 11% falls within the top ten clones.

Donors were roughly 40 systemically healthy Caucasian individuals from Russia aged roughly 6 to 90 years. Each donor gave ten milliliters of peripheral blood, drawn into EDTA-treated Vacutainer tubes. Ficoll-Paque density-gradient centrifugation was used to isolate PBMCs, with at least 7 million per sample. Total RNA, at least 6 micrograms per sample, was extracted from PBMCs with Trizol reagent. For every donor, flow cytometry on a PBMC aliquot measured the percentage of naive CD45RAhigh/CD27high T cells. Sequenced sample: blood. The TCR sequence derives from a woman aged 25 to 39 in good health.

The nucleotides are TGCAGTGCTAGAGATGGGCAGGGCCGTTCTAACTATGGCTGCACCTTC. This encodes CSARDGQGRSNYGCTF. The chain is made from TRBV20-1 and TRBJ1-2; a tentative D match to TRBD1 spans 5 bases. Reading the germline V gene (reference sequence) gives CDR1 DFQATT and CDR2 SNEGSKA. CDR3 length: 16 amino acids, cysteine to phenylalanine. Just the 48-base CDR3 DNA is kept, in frame starting at base 1.